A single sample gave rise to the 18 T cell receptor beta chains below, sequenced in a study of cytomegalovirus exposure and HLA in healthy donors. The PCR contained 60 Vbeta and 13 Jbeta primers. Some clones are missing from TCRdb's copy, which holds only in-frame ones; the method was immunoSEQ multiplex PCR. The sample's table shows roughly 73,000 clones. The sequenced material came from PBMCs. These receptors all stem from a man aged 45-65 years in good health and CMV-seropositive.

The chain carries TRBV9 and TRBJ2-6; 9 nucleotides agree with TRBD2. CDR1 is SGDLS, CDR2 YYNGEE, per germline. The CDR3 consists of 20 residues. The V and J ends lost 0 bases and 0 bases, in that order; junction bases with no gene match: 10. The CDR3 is CASSVEVSGSYSSGANVLTF. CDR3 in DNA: TGTGCCAGCAGCGTAGAAGTTAGCGGGAGCTATAGCTCTGGGGCCAACGTCCTGACTTTC.

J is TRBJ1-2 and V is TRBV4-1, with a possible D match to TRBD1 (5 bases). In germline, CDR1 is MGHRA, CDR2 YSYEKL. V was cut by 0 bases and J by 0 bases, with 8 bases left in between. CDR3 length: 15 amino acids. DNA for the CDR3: TGCGCCAGCAGCCAAGATGACAGTTCTAACTATGGCTACACCTTC. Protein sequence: CASSQDDSSNYGYTF.

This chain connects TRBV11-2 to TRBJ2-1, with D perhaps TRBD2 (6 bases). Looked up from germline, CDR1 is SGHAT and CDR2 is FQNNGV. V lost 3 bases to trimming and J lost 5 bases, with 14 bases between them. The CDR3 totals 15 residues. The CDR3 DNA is TGTGCCAGCAGCTTGGGGCGGGACGGAAACAATGAGCAGTTCTTC. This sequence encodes CASSLGRDGNNEQFF. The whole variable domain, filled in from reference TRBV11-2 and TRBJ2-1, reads EAGVAQSPRYKIIEKRQSVAFWCNPISGHATLYWYQQILGQGPKLLIQFQNNGVVDDSQLPKDRFSAERLKGVDSTLKIQPAKLEDSAVYLCASSLGRDGNNEQFFGPGTRLTVL.

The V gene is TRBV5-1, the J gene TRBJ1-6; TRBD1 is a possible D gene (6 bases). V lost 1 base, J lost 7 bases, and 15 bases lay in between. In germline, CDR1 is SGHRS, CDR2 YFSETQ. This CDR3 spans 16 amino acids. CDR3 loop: CASSLSRPGVNSPLHF. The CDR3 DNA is TGCGCCAGCAGCTTGTCCCGGCCAGGGGTGAATTCACCCCTCCACTTT.

CDR3 nucleotides: TGCGCCAGCAGCATTGACACCTTCTATGGCTACACCTTC. Protein product: CASSIDTFYGYTF. The chain couples TRBV5-1 to TRBJ1-2; no clear D. V was shortened by 4 bases and J by 4 bases, with 11 bases between the two germline ends. This CDR3 spans 13 amino acids. Per the germline V gene, CDR1 is SGHRS and CDR2 is YFSETQ. Full variable domain (missing parts from reference TRBV5-1 and TRBJ1-2): KAGVTQTPRYLIKTRGQQVTLSCSPISGHRSVSWYQQTPGQGLQFLFEYFSETQRNKGNFPGRFSGRQFSNSRSEMNVSTLELGDSALYLCASSIDTFYGYTFGSGTRLTVV.

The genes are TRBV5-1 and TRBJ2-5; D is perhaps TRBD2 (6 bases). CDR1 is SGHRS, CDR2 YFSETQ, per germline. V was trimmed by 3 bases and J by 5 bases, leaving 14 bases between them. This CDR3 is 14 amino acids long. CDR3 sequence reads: CASSWRDPGETQYF. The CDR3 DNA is TGCGCCAGCAGCTGGAGGGACCCCGGGGAGACCCAGTACTTC.

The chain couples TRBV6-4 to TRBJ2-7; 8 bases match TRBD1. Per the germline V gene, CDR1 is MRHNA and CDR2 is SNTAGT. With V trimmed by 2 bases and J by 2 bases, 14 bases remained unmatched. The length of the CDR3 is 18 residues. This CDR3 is CASSDPPQEQGVAYEQYF. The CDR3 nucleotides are TGTGCCAGCAGTGACCCCCCTCAGGAACAGGGGGTGGCCTACGAGCAGTACTTC.

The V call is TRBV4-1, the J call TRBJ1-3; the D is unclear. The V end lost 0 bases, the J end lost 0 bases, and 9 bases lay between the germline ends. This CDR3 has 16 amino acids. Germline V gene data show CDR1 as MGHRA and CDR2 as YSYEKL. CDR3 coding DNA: TGCGCCAGCAGCCAAGAATGGAGGAGCTCTGGAAACACCATATATTTT. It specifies CASSQEWRSSGNTIYF.

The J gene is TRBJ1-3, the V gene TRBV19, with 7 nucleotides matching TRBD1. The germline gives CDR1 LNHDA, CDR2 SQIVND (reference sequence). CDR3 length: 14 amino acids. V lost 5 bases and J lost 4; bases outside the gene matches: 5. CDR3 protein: CASSLDRAGNTIYF. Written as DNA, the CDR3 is TGTGCCAGTAGTCTCGACAGGGCAGGAAACACCATATATTTT.

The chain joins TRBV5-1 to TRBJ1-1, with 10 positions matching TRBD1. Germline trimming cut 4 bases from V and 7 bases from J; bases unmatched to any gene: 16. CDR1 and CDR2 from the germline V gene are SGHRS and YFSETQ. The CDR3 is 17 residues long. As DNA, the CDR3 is TGCGCCAGCAGCCCCAGGGGGACAGGGGATGGGCTGAGTGAAGCTTTCTTT. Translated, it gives CASSPRGTGDGLSEAFF.

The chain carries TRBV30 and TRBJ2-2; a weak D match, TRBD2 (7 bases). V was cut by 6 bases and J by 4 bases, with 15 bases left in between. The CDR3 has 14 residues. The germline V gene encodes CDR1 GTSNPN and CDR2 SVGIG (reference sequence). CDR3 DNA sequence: TGTGCCTGCCTGCCGGGGGGCGGCACCGGGGAGCTGTTTTTT. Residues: CACLPGGGTGELFF. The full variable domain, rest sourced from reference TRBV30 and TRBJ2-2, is SQTIHQWPATLVQPVGSPLSLECTVEGTSNPNLYWYRQAAGRGLQLLFYSVGIGQISSEVPQNLSASRPQDRQFILSSKKLLLSDSGFYLCACLPGGGTGELFFGEGSRLTVL.

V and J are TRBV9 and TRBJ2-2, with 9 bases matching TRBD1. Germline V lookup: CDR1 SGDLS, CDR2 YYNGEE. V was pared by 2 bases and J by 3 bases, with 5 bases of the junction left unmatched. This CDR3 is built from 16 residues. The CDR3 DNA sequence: TGTGCCAGCAGCGTCTCACAGGGGGCCCACACCGGGGAGCTGTTTTTT. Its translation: CASSVSQGAHTGELFF.

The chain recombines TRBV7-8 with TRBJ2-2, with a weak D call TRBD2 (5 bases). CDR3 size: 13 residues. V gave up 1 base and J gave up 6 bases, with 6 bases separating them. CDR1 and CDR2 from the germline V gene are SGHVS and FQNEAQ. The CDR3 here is CASSLGRAGELFF. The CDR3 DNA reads TGTGCCAGCAGCTTAGGGCGGGCCGGGGAGCTGTTTTTT.

The DNA for the CDR3 is TGTGCCAGCAGTGAGACATTAAAGGACTTCTATGGCTACACCTTC. Translating gives CASSETLKDFYGYTF. The chain employs TRBV6-1 and TRBJ1-2, with D unclear. Germline assignment: CDR1 MNHNS and CDR2 SASEGT. The ends were cut back, 3 bases at V and 4 bases at J, with 15 bases in the middle. CDR3 length equals 15 residues.

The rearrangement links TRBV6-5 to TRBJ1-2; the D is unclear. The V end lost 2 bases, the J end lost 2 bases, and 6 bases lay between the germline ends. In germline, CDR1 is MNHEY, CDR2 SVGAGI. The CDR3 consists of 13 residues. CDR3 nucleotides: TGTGCCAGCAGTTACCTCTCGAACTATGGCTACACCTTC. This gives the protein CASSYLSNYGYTF.

CDR3 DNA sequence: TGTGCCAGCAGCGTAGAGGGGGTTCGGTACGAGCAGTACTTC. This codes for CASSVEGVRYEQYF. The chain uses TRBV9 and TRBJ2-7; TRBD1 might be the D (6 bases). The V gene lost 0 bases and the J gene lost 4 bases, with 11 bases spanning the gap. The CDR3 loop spans 14 amino acids. Looked up from germline, CDR1 is SGDLS and CDR2 is YYNGEE.

CDR3 protein: CASSPLSGTGVENEKLFF. Here the CDR3 DNA reads TGTGCCAGCTCACCACTGAGCGGGACAGGGGTGGAGAATGAAAAACTGTTTTTT. The chain recombines TRBV18 with TRBJ1-4; 10 bases are a match to TRBD1. Germline CDR1 KGHSH, CDR2 LQKENI. The CDR3 runs to 18 residues. Losses at the gene ends were 1 base for V and 5 bases for J; bases not matched to a gene: 10.

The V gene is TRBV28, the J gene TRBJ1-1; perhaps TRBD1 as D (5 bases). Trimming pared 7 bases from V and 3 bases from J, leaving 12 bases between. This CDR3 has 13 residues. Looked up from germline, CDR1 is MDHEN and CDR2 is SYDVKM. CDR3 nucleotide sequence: TGTGCCAGCATGAGGGGAGGCGACACTGAAGCTTTCTTT. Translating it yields CASMRGGDTEAFF.